This passage covers 24 T cell receptor beta chains from one sample sequenced in a study of CD8+CD57+ T cells in acquired aplastic anemia. The template for TCR beta VDJ and CDR3 sequence profiling was genomic DNA. TCRdb ran MiXCR on the reads and lists one entry per CDR3 protein. Among around 210,000 distinct CDR3 sequences listed, 65% were seen once. CD8+CD57+ cell expansion had been shown by flow cytometry in patients chosen for sequencing. The sequencing sample was made of sorted CD4+, CD8+, or CD8+CD57+ T cells (not recorded which) from PBMCs. The receptors come from a human donor with aplastic anemia.

The rearrangement joins TRBV12-3 or TRBV12-4 to TRBJ1-2, with no clear D. Trimming shortened V by 3 bases and J by 7 bases, and 18 bases separated the two germline ends. There are 15 residues in the CDR3. Written as DNA, the CDR3 is TGTGCCAGCAGTTTCTATACGGGAGGGAAGGGTGGCTACACCTTC. Residues: CASSFYTGGKGGYTF.

In this sample, this clonotype turned up many times. The J gene is TRBJ1-2, the V gene TRBV4-1; D unresolved. Germline V lookup: CDR1 MGHRA, CDR2 YSYEKL. The CDR3 spans 14 residues. V was trimmed by 1 base and J by 3 bases, leaving 9 bases between them. The CDR3 sequence is CASSQAGWDYGYTF. The CDR3 DNA reads as TGCGCCAGCAGCCAAGCGGGATGGGACTATGGCTACACCTTC.

This chain uses TRBV7-3 with TRBJ2-2; D not certain. This CDR3 region has 16 residues. With 2 bases removed from V and 5 bases from J, the gap between germline ends came to 15 bases. Germline-derived CDR1 and CDR2 are SGHTA and FQGTGA. The CDR3 region is CASSLYAQAETGELFF. Written as DNA, the CDR3 is TGTGCCAGCAGCTTATATGCCCAGGCTGAAACCGGGGAGCTGTTTTTT.

This clonotype has a handful of counts. DNA for the CDR3: TGTGCCACCAGTGGCCTCGAGTCTTCGTCTGGGCAGTACTTC. Protein: CATSGLESSSGQYF. The chain couples TRBV24-1 to TRBJ2-7; the D is unclear. The CDR3 covers 14 residues. Germline V gene lookup returns CDR1 KGHDR and CDR2 SFDVKD. With 5 bases removed from V and 9 bases from J, the gap between germline ends came to 19 bases.

V is TRBV2 and J is TRBJ1-1; no clear D gene. This CDR3 has 13 residues. Per germline, CDR1 SNHLY and CDR2 FYNNEI. The V gene lost 5 bases and the J gene lost 1 base, with 8 bases spanning the gap. The CDR3 nucleotides are TGTGCCAGCAGTACTAACCGGAACACTGAAGCTTTCTTT. Its translation is CASSTNRNTEAFF.

This chain connects TRBV2 to TRBJ2-7; either TRBD1 or TRBD2 may fit D (6 bases each). This CDR3 has 12 amino acids. Germline V gene sequence: CDR1 SNHLY, CDR2 FYNNEI. Deletions cut 7 bases from V and 10 bases from J, with 17 bases between. The CDR3 DNA sequence: TGTGCCAGCAACTACCCCGGGGGCGGACAGTACTTC. Its translation is CASNYPGGGQYF. The entire variable domain, with the rest obtained from reference TRBV2 and TRBJ2-7, is as follows: EPEVTQTPSHQVTQMGQEVILRCVPISNHLYFYWYRQILGQKVEFLVSFYNNEISEKSEIFDDQFSVERPDGSNFTLKIRSTKLEDSAMYFCASNYPGGGQYFGPGTRLTVT.

The V and J genes are TRBV20-1 and TRBJ2-3, with D uncertain. V was shortened by 6 bases and J by 3 bases, with 19 bases between the two germline ends. Germline V gene sequence: CDR1 DFQATT, CDR2 SNEGSKA (reference sequence). This CDR3 comprises 15 residues. In nucleotides, the CDR3 is TGCAGTGCAGATAACCGGGTGAAGAGGACAGATACGCAGTATTTT. Its protein is CSADNRVKRTDTQYF.

This clonotype was observed a few times. The CDR3 nucleotides read TGTGCCACCAGTGAGGAGGGCCGGTTGAAAGAGACCCAGTACTTC. It specifies CATSEEGRLKETQYF. V usage is TRBV24-1 and J usage is TRBJ2-5; maybe TRBD2 (6 bases). Germline-derived CDR1 and CDR2 are KGHDR and SFDVKD. The CDR3 length is 15 residues. V lost 4 bases and J 3 bases, leaving 14 bases between the germline ends.

The chain uses TRBV2 and TRBJ1-1; possible D gene TRBD1, 6 bases. The CDR3 spans 15 residues. V was shortened by 5 bases and J by 1 base, with 14 bases between the two germline ends. Germline V gene lookup returns CDR1 SNHLY and CDR2 FYNNEI. For the CDR3, the DNA is TGTGCCAGCAGTCACATACAGGGTGGGAACACTGAAGCTTTCTTT. Encoded protein: CASSHIQGGNTEAFF.

The CDR3 nucleotides read TGTGCCAGCAGCTTAGGGGGGCTAGCGTGGGAGACCCAGTACTTC. Its protein product is CASSLGGLAWETQYF. The rearrangement joins TRBV7-9 to TRBJ2-5; D possibly matches TRBD1 or TRBD2 (6 bases each). Germline CDR1 SEHNR, CDR2 FQNEAQ (reference sequence). With 1 base removed from V and 5 bases from J, the gap between germline ends came to 14 bases. The CDR3 loop spans 15 amino acids. The full variable domain, with the rest looked up from reference TRBV7-9 and TRBJ2-5, is DTGVSQNPRHKITKRGQNVTFRCDPISEHNRLYWYRQTLGQGPEFLTYFQNEAQLEKSRLLSDRFSAERPKGSFSTLEIQRTEQGDSAMYLCASSLGGLAWETQYFGPGTRLLVL.

The chain combines TRBV20-1 with TRBJ2-2; TRBD2 agrees at 11 bases. This CDR3 spans 15 amino acids. V lost 6 bases, J lost 4 bases, and 7 bases stayed unmatched. Per germline, CDR1 DFQATT and CDR2 SNEGSKA (reference sequence). The CDR3 sequence: CSALPGTSGTGELFF. The CDR3 DNA sequence: TGCAGTGCCCTGCCCGGGACTAGCGGCACCGGGGAGCTGTTTTTT.

This clonotype has more than one count but fewer than ten. The chain employs TRBV20-1 and TRBJ2-1, with TRBD2 identical over 9 bases. Germline CDR1 reads DFQATT; CDR2 reads SNEGSKA (reference sequence). Germline trimming cut 7 bases from V and 6 bases from J; bases unmatched to any gene: 7. The CDR3 is 13 residues long. CDR3 DNA: TGCAGTGAGGCGGGGGGGCCGAGCAATGAGCAGTTCTTC. As protein: CSEAGGPSNEQFF.

The table lists this clonotype with a few counts. V usage is TRBV7-9 and J usage is TRBJ2-3, with D uncertain. Germline V gene data show CDR1 as SEHNR and CDR2 as FQNEAQ (reference sequence). V lost 8 bases to trimming and J lost 2 bases, with 17 bases between them. There are 15 residues in the CDR3. CDR3 in DNA: TGTGCCAGCGGGCAAGGGTTTCACCTCACAGATACGCAGTATTTT. It encodes CASGQGFHLTDTQYF.

V is TRBV20-1 and J is TRBJ2-7; TRBD2 matches at 10 bases. In germline, CDR1 is DFQATT, CDR2 SNEGSKA (reference sequence). Unmatched junction bases numbered 5, after V lost 3 bases and J lost 0 bases. The length of the CDR3 is 15 residues. The CDR3 sequence is CSASRASGSSYEQYF. The CDR3 DNA sequence: TGCAGTGCTAGTCGGGCTAGCGGGAGCTCCTACGAGCAGTACTTC.

The V and J genes are TRBV5-4 and TRBJ2-7; D uncertain. The V gene's germline CDR1 is SGHNT and CDR2 YYREEE (reference sequence). The ends were cut back, 0 bases at V and 1 base at J, with 11 bases in the middle. The length of the CDR3 is 15 residues. CDR3 nucleotides: TGTGCCAGCAGCTTGGCCTCTCCCGGATCCTACGAGCAGTACTTC. Encoded protein: CASSLASPGSYEQYF.

The chain employs TRBV20-1 and TRBJ2-5; 8 bases are shared with TRBD1. With 5 bases clipped from V and 9 bases from J, the junction kept 8 bases outside the gene matches. This CDR3 has 12 residues. Germline assignment: CDR1 DFQATT and CDR2 SNEGSKA (reference sequence). The CDR3 nucleotides are TGCAGTGCTGTACAGGGGGATCAGCCCCAGTACTTC. This codes for CSAVQGDQPQYF.

This clonotype was detected many times. The V and J genes are TRBV6-4 and TRBJ2-3; 13 positions agree with TRBD2. The CDR3 spans 15 residues. Germline V gene lookup returns CDR1 MRHNA and CDR2 SNTAGT. Unmatched junction bases numbered 4, after V lost 6 bases and J lost 4 bases. The CDR3 nucleotides read TGTGCCAGCAGCCCCGGGACTAGCGGGGCAGATACGCAGTATTTT. Translation: CASSPGTSGADTQYF.

This clonotype was picked up one time. V usage is TRBV5-1 and J usage is TRBJ1-1; D gene unclear. Per germline, CDR1 SGHRS and CDR2 YFSETQ. The CDR3 covers 12 residues. The V and J ends lost 0 bases and 6 bases respectively, with 6 bases between them. This CDR3 is CASSLEGPEAFF. In DNA, the CDR3 is TGCGCCAGCAGCTTGGAAGGACCTGAAGCTTTCTTT.

The J gene is TRBJ2-1, the V gene TRBV7-9, with D possibly matching TRBD2 (6 bases). Trimming stripped 1 base from V and 7 bases from J, with 8 bases between. The CDR3 is 13 amino acids. Germline V lookup: CDR1 SEHNR, CDR2 FQNEAQ (reference sequence). The chain's CDR3 is CASSLVGTNEQFF. The CDR3 bases are TGTGCCAGCAGCTTAGTAGGGACTAATGAGCAGTTCTTC.

The CDR3 nucleotides read TGCGCCAGCAGCTCGACAGGGGGCGCGAATGAAAAACTGTTTTTT. Translating gives CASSSTGGANEKLFF. J is TRBJ1-4 and V is TRBV4-1; 10 nucleotides align to TRBD1. With V trimmed by 5 bases and J by 5 bases, 5 bases remained unmatched. Germline CDR1 and CDR2: MGHRA and YSYEKL. The CDR3 runs 15 residues.

CDR3 in DNA: TGCAGCGTTACGGACACCCCGAACACTGAAGCTTTCTTT. Amino acids: CSVTDTPNTEAFF. This chain joins TRBV29-1 and TRBJ1-1, with D perhaps TRBD1 (5 bases). Trimming took off 5 bases at V and 1 base at J, with 11 bases between the two ends. This CDR3 has 13 residues. The V gene's germline CDR1 is SQVTM and CDR2 ANQGSEA.

The V gene is TRBV10-3, the J gene TRBJ2-5; D unresolved. V was cut by 3 bases and J by 5 bases, with 4 bases left in between. CDR3 length: 11 amino acids. The germline V gene encodes CDR1 ENHRY and CDR2 SYGVKD. CDR3 sequence reads: CAISDGETQYF. In DNA form, the CDR3 reads TGTGCCATCAGTGACGGGGAGACCCAGTACTTC.

The chain uses TRBV12-3 or TRBV12-4 and TRBJ2-5; no reliable D call. There are 14 residues in the CDR3. The V and J ends lost 6 bases and 5 bases respectively, with 16 bases between them. CDR3 sequence (DNA): TGTGCCAGCAGCCCCAGTGGGGTGAGGGAGACCCAGTACTTC. It is translated as CASSPSGVRETQYF.

The J gene is TRBJ2-3, the V gene TRBV7-2, with D unclear. The CDR3 extends over 13 amino acids. V was cut by 1 base and J by 14 bases, with 16 bases left in between. Germline CDR1 reads SGHTA; CDR2 reads FQGNSA. The CDR3 DNA follows: TGTGCCAGCAGCTTAGGGACCGGATGGGCGTGGTATTTT. Translation: CASSLGTGWAWYF.